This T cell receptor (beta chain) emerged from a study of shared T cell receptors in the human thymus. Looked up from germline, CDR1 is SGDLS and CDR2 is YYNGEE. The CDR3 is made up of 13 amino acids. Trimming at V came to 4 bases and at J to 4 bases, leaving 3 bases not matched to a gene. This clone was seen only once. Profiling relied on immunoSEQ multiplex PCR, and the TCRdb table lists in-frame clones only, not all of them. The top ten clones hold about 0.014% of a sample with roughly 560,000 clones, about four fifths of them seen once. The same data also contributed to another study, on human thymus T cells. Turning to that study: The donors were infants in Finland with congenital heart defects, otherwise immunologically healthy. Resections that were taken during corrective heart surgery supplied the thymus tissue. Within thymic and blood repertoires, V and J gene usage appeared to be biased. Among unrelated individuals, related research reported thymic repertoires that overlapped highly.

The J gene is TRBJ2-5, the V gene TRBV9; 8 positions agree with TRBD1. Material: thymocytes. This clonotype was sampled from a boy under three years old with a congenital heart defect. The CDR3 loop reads CASSPGGGETQYF. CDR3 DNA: TGTGCCAGCAGCCCAGGGGGCGGAGAGACCCAGTACTTC.